This TCR beta chain stems from a study of shared clonotypes between healthy human individuals. General observations from the study: In the sorted subsets, rarefaction showed sequencing was incomplete despite large depth. As a rule, naive subsets had a larger estimated richness than memory subsets. Clonotypes which were not shared had lower generation probabilities than clonotypes that all four donors shared.

Germline assignment: CDR1 KGHSH and CDR2 LQKENI. This CDR3 spans 17 amino acids. V was trimmed by 0 bases and J by 3 bases, leaving 15 bases between them. Regarding this clone: Its antigen is currently unknown.

Only in-frame clones appear in the TCRdb table, and some are missing; sequencing was by immunoSEQ multiplex PCR. The sample lists about 2 million clones, roughly 94% occurring once. Sequencing used naive CD4+ T cells sorted from blood. Subset described: CD45RA+ positively selected. The V call is TRBV18, the J call TRBJ1-3; a weak D match, TRBD1 (6 bases). The TCR was taken from a man between 18 and 29 years old in good health. The CDR3 nucleotides read TGTGCCAGCTCACCACCTGTTGGGGGCTTGGGTGGAAACACCATATATTTT. Protein product: CASSPPVGGLGGNTIYF.